A single sample is the source of the 27 T cell receptor beta chains below, sequenced in a study of blood T cell repertoires in COVID-19. Method: immunoSEQ multiplex PCR; TCRdb's copy keeps in-frame clones and lacks some. The data contain 130,000 to 150,000 clones, about four fifths of them singletons. Material: peripheral blood. The receptors were gathered from a human donor in a cohort sampled during active COVID-19.

The V and J genes are TRBV18 and TRBJ2-3, with 7 bases that match TRBD2. The ends lost 8 bases at V and 2 bases at J; junction bases unmatched: 1. The CDR3 consists of 12 residues. Germline V CDR1 and CDR2: KGHSH, LQKENI. CDR3 DNA: TGTGCCAGCCGGGGGGTCACAGATACGCAGTATTTT. Amino acids: CASRGVTDTQYF.

This rearrangement joins TRBV19 to TRBJ2-3; D is possibly TRBD2 (7 bases). The length of the CDR3 is 16 residues. Germline CDR1 LNHDA, CDR2 SQIVND (reference sequence). The V gene lost 2 bases and the J gene lost 1 base, with 13 bases spanning the gap. The CDR3 protein is CASSILGGGGTDTQYF. The CDR3 DNA is TGTGCCAGTAGTATATTAGGGGGGGGAGGCACAGATACGCAGTATTTT.

The genes are TRBV5-1 and TRBJ2-7; D possibly corresponds to TRBD1 (7 bases). The V end was cut by 3 bases, the J end by 3 bases, with 25 bases between. Looked up from germline, CDR1 is SGHRS and CDR2 is YFSETQ. The CDR3 has 18 residues. CDR3: CASSSIPGLQGRNYEQYF. The CDR3 DNA follows: TGCGCCAGCAGCTCGATTCCTGGTCTACAGGGGAGGAACTACGAGCAGTACTTC. The variable domain in full, with the rest retrieved from reference TRBV5-1 and TRBJ2-7, is KAGVTQTPRYLIKTRGQQVTLSCSPISGHRSVSWYQQTPGQGLQFLFEYFSETQRNKGNFPGRFSGRQFSNSRSEMNVSTLELGDSALYLCASSSIPGLQGRNYEQYFGPGTRLTVT.

The rearrangement links TRBV6-1 to TRBJ2-6; tentative D call: TRBD1 (6 bases). CDR3 length: 16 residues. Looked up from germline, CDR1 is MNHNS and CDR2 is SASEGT. V was shortened by 4 bases and J by 4 bases, with 14 bases between the two germline ends. This CDR3 reads CASSGRRTGGANVLTF. As DNA, the CDR3 is TGTGCCAGCAGTGGCAGGAGAACAGGGGGGGCCAACGTCCTGACTTTC.

The V gene is TRBV10-3, the J gene TRBJ1-1; 7 bases line up with TRBD1. Germline lookup yields CDR1 ENHRY and CDR2 SYGVKD. The CDR3 is 16 residues long. V was clipped by 6 bases and J by 4 bases; unmatched bases: 14. CDR3 sequence: CAISPYGQDLGTEAFF. In nucleotides, the CDR3 is TGTGCCATCAGCCCCTACGGACAGGACCTAGGCACTGAAGCTTTCTTT.

This clone was observed a few times. The chain employs TRBV9 and TRBJ1-2; D possibly corresponds to TRBD1 (6 bases). Germline-derived CDR1 and CDR2 are SGDLS and YYNGEE. The CDR3 runs 14 residues. Trimming took off 3 bases at V and 4 bases at J, with 13 bases between the two ends. The CDR3 loop is CASSAQGSGYGYTF. In DNA, the CDR3 is TGTGCCAGCAGCGCACAGGGTTCGGGCTATGGCTACACCTTC.

This clone was picked up one time. Distinct nucleotide sequences in the sample also encode this CDR3. The rearrangement uses TRBV3-1 (or the pseudogene TRBV3-2) and TRBJ1-2; tentative D call: TRBD1 (5 bases). Trimming removed 1 base from V and 8 bases from J, with 8 bases in between. Looked up from germline, CDR1 is LGHDT and CDR2 is YNNKEL (reference sequence). CDR3 length equals 12 residues. The CDR3 here is CASSQVRGGYTF. In DNA form, the CDR3 reads TGTGCCAGCAGCCAAGTAAGGGGCGGCTACACCTTC.

V is TRBV9 and J is TRBJ2-7, with TRBD1 matching over 9 bases. The CDR3 sequence is 14 residues long. CDR1 is SGDLS and CDR2 is YYNGEE in the germline V gene. Germline trimming cut 4 bases from V and 5 bases from J; bases unmatched to any gene: 7. The CDR3 region has the DNA TGTGCCAGCAGCCCCCAGGGACAGGGAAACGAGCAGTACTTC. Its translation is CASSPQGQGNEQYF.

The rearrangement uses TRBV2 and TRBJ2-2, with TRBD2 matching over 10 bases. Per the germline V gene, CDR1 is SNHLY and CDR2 is FYNNEI. The CDR3 is made up of 15 amino acids. J lost 4 bases, V lost 6 bases, and 5 bases had no gene match. The CDR3 DNA follows: TGTGCCAGCAGGGAGCGGGGGGGCGGCACCGGGGAGCTGTTTTTT. Amino acid sequence: CASRERGGGTGELFF.

The gene calls are TRBV19 and TRBJ2-3; 12 bases match TRBD2. The CDR3 totals 16 residues. V shed 5 bases, J shed 4 bases, and the junction held 7 bases outside the gene matches. CDR1 is LNHDA and CDR2 is SQIVND in the germline V gene (reference sequence). CDR3 in amino acids: CASSARTSGVSDTQYF. The CDR3 DNA follows: TGTGCCAGTAGTGCGAGGACTAGCGGGGTTTCAGATACGCAGTATTTT. Variable domain in full (rest from reference TRBV19 and TRBJ2-3): DGGITQSPKYLFRKEGQNVTLSCEQNLNHDAMYWYRQDPGQGLRLIYYSQIVNDFQKGDIAEGYSVSREKKESFPLTVTSAQKNPTAFYLCASSARTSGVSDTQYFGPGTRLTVL.

The chain carries TRBV7-2 and TRBJ2-5, with 9 bases aligning to TRBD1. The CDR3 consists of 15 residues. The J segment lost 10 bases and the V segment lost 5 bases, leaving 14 bases of the junction unmatched. Germline CDR1 reads SGHTA; CDR2 reads FQGNSA. The CDR3 sequence: CASSATGGAGTVQYF. In DNA, the CDR3 is TGTGCCAGCAGCGCAACAGGGGGCGCAGGGACGGTCCAGTACTTC.

CDR3 region: CASTNGQGGKDTQYF. In nucleotides, the CDR3 is TGCGCCAGCACCAATGGACAGGGTGGAAAAGATACGCAGTATTTT. This chain links TRBV5-1 with TRBJ2-3, with TRBD1 matching over 8 bases. From germline, CDR1 is SGHRS and CDR2 YFSETQ. The CDR3 consists of 15 residues. With V trimmed by 6 bases and J by 5 bases, 11 bases remained unmatched.

The rearrangement uses TRBV4-1 and TRBJ2-2, with 11 bases aligning to TRBD1. V lost 4 bases, J lost 2 bases, and 9 bases stayed unmatched. Germline CDR1 and CDR2: MGHRA and YSYEKL. This CDR3 has 18 amino acids. The CDR3 region has the DNA TGCGCCAGCAGCCCAACGGGGACAGGGGGTCGTAACACCGGGGAGCTGTTTTTT. Encoded protein: CASSPTGTGGRNTGELFF.

In this sample, this clone turned up a few times. The chain joins TRBV4-1 to TRBJ2-7, with TRBD1 matching over 9 bases. Trimming at V came to 3 bases and at J to 3 bases, leaving 6 bases not matched to a gene. Germline lookup yields CDR1 MGHRA and CDR2 YSYEKL. CDR3 length equals 15 residues. The CDR3: CASSQIRDRDYEQYF. The CDR3 nucleotides are TGCGCCAGCAGCCAGATCCGGGACAGGGACTACGAGCAGTACTTC.

Only one count was recorded for this clone. This chain joins TRBV18 and TRBJ2-6; TRBD2 might be the D (6 bases). V was trimmed by 2 bases and J by 2 bases, leaving 7 bases between them. CDR3 length: 15 amino acids. Germline V gene data show CDR1 as KGHSH and CDR2 as LQKENI. CDR3 loop: CASSPSGAGANVLTF. The CDR3 coding sequence is TGTGCCAGCTCACCATCGGGGGCTGGGGCCAACGTCCTGACTTTC.

V is TRBV13 and J is TRBJ1-5, with 8 bases fitting TRBD1. The J segment lost 6 bases and the V segment lost 4 bases, leaving 14 bases of the junction unmatched. Germline V lookup: CDR1 PRHDT, CDR2 FYEKMQ (reference sequence). The CDR3 runs 17 residues. CDR3 sequence reads: CASSSTGGHLRGQPQHF. For the CDR3, the DNA is TGTGCCAGCAGCTCCACAGGGGGGCATCTCCGGGGTCAGCCCCAGCATTTT.

This clone showed up just a few times. V is TRBV6-6 and J is TRBJ1-5, with D hard to call. There are 14 residues in the CDR3. Germline values: CDR1 MNHNY, CDR2 SVGAGI (reference sequence). The V and J ends lost 8 bases and 0 bases respectively, with 11 bases between them. CDR3 bases: TGTGCCAGCGTCAGTGAAATTAGCAATCAGCCCCAGCATTTT. Translated: CASVSEISNQPQHF.

The genes are TRBV7-2 and TRBJ1-1; the D is unclear. The germline V gene has CDR1 SGHTA and CDR2 FQGNSA. The CDR3 contains 13 residues. V was clipped by 5 bases and J by 7 bases, with 14 bases between them. CDR3 sequence reads: CASSPQQRSEAFF. The CDR3 DNA reads as TGTGCCAGCAGCCCCCAGCAACGGAGTGAAGCTTTCTTT.

The table lists this clone with a count of one. This sequence joins TRBV5-1 and TRBJ2-1; 10 bases line up with TRBD2. The germline gives CDR1 SGHRS, CDR2 YFSETQ. There are 15 residues in the CDR3. J was trimmed by 7 bases and V by 0 bases; bases with no gene match: 4. CDR3 in DNA: TGCGCCAGCAGCTTGGCTAGCGGGGGTGAAAATGAGCAGTTCTTC. Translation: CASSLASGGENEQFF.

This chain uses TRBV5-1 with TRBJ2-5; the match to TRBD2 covers 10 bases. CDR3 size: 16 residues. Looked up from germline, CDR1 is SGHRS and CDR2 is YFSETQ. The V gene end was trimmed by 2 bases and the J gene end by 5 bases; junction bases not matched to a gene: 9. The CDR3 sequence: CASSFGSGGPRETQYF. CDR3 coding DNA: TGCGCCAGCAGCTTTGGTAGCGGGGGGCCGAGGGAGACCCAGTACTTC.

The rearrangement uses TRBV19 and TRBJ2-5; 9 bases match TRBD2. V was pared by 4 bases and J by 1 base, with 1 base of the junction left unmatched. The CDR3 contains 14 residues. Germline assignment: CDR1 LNHDA and CDR2 SQIVND (reference sequence). CDR3 sequence: CASSSGGVQETQYF. CDR3 nucleotides: TGTGCCAGTAGTAGCGGGGGGGTCCAAGAGACCCAGTACTTC.

J is TRBJ1-5 and V is TRBV10-2, with D unresolved. The V gene lost 4 bases and the J gene lost 3 bases, with 7 bases spanning the gap. Germline loops: CDR1 WSHSY, CDR2 SAAADI. The CDR3 has 13 amino acids. DNA of the CDR3: TGCGCCAGCAGTGGCGGTGCCAATCAGCCCCAGCATTTT. This gives the protein CASSGGANQPQHF.

This chain joins TRBV6-6 and TRBJ1-1; tentatively, D is TRBD1 (6 bases). Trimming took off 2 bases at V and 3 bases at J, with 13 bases between the two ends. Germline V gene lookup returns CDR1 MNHNY and CDR2 SVGAGI (reference sequence). CDR3 size: 15 residues. The CDR3 DNA is TGTGCCAGCAGTTACCGTCCAGGGGCGGACACTGAAGCTTTCTTT. Its protein is CASSYRPGADTEAFF.

The J gene is TRBJ2-1, the V gene TRBV3-1 (or the pseudogene TRBV3-2), with 8 bases lining up with TRBD2. J lost 8 bases, V lost 4 bases, and 13 bases had no gene match. CDR3 length: 16 residues. In germline, CDR1 is LGHDT, CDR2 YNNKEL (reference sequence). The CDR3 protein is CASSPSSGSPRDEQFF. The CDR3 DNA follows: TGTGCCAGCAGCCCCTCTAGCGGGTCCCCGCGGGATGAGCAGTTCTTC.

The J gene is TRBJ2-7, the V gene TRBV6-6, with TRBD2 matching over 9 bases. The V gene end was trimmed by 5 bases and the J gene end by 0 bases; junction bases not matched to a gene: 5. The CDR3 is 15 amino acids. Germline V lookup: CDR1 MNHNY, CDR2 SVGAGI (reference sequence). CDR3 sequence: CASSDLAGSSYEQYF. The CDR3 nucleotides are TGTGCCAGCAGTGACCTAGCGGGGAGCTCCTACGAGCAGTACTTC.

CDR3 DNA sequence: TGTGCCAGCAGTATGCCCGGGGACTACAATGAGCAGTTCTTC. Translating gives CASSMPGDYNEQFF. The V gene is TRBV6-2 or TRBV6-3, the J gene TRBJ2-1; D possibly corresponds to TRBD2 (5 bases). CDR3 length: 14 residues. Germline CDR1 reads MNHEY; CDR2 reads SVGEGT. Between the trimmed V and J ends, which lost 5 bases and 3 bases, there was a span of 11 bases.

The table lists this clone with a few counts. The gene calls are TRBV5-1 and TRBJ1-5; TRBD1 matches 7 bases. There are 14 residues in the CDR3. The junction had 1 base not matched to a gene; V was cut back by 2 bases and J by 2 bases. Germline V gene lookup returns CDR1 SGHRS and CDR2 YFSETQ. The CDR3 reads CASSFQGGNQPQHF. CDR3 nucleotide sequence: TGCGCCAGCAGCTTCCAGGGGGGCAATCAGCCCCAGCATTTT.